The source of this T cell receptor (beta chain) is a study of shared clonotypes between healthy human individuals (TCRdb year 2020). Background on the whole study: A few men and a couple of women, aged 18 to 49 years, made up the cohort. Per donor, three plates each were used for CD4 naive and CD4 memory, two for CD8 naive, and one for CD8 memory. Blood TCR repertoires of about five healthy adults were deeply sequenced to estimate repertoire size and the extent of clonotype sharing between individuals. To increase sequencing depth and limit assay-specific biases, different laboratories used diverse techniques to prepare libraries and sequence TCR repertoires. Between about 0.85 and 10 billion PBMCs per donor were obtained by leukapheresis. The investigation overall reported the following: Sharing across several donors was observed for about 5% of naive CD4, less than 4% of naive CD8, around 2.5% of memory CD4, and roughly 0.43% of memory CD8 clonotypes. Incomplete sequencing was indicated by rarefaction of sorted-subset datasets, despite the large sequencing depth. Naive subsets generally had larger estimated clonotype richness than memory subsets did. Because the study included only a small number of donors, the genetic and exposure-history diversity represented was limited. Sampling was restricted to blood, and TCR repertoires in tissues likely differ from the TCR repertoires found in blood. Compared with non-shared clonotypes, the clonotypes found in all four sorted-subset donors had higher generation probabilities. Pairwise subsampling led to the expectation that sequencing depth would affect the degree of clonotype sharing among donors.

Using the deep immunoSEQ assay, TCR CDR3 regions were amplified from genomic DNA by multiplex PCR. For each cell subset, the extracted genomic DNA was distributed evenly across all wells of several immunoSEQ 96-well plates, and each plate served as one replicate. For sorted subsets, each replicate PCR was loaded with 200 to 250 ng genomic DNA, equivalent to some 27,000 T cell genomes. Purified libraries were quantified with a Qubit 3.0 fluorometer, sized on a Bioanalyzer 2100, and re-quantified with the KAPA Library Quantification kit. Every immunoSEQ 96-well plate was sequenced on a dedicated single-read 150-cycle Illumina NextSeq 550 flow cell. Per the authors' processing: The immunoSEQ output contained only junctional sequences without quality scores, so filtering could not match that applied to full-length reads. To assign V/J genes and CDR3, sequences were annotated using PyIR, a Python wrapper for IgBLAST v1.9, with IMGT germline references. Reads were filtered out if the reads had weak V/J assignments (E-value above 1e-6), no CDR3, stop codons, out-of-frame junctions, or ambiguous translated residues. V3J clonotypes were defined as sequences sharing the same inferred V gene, J gene, and CDR3 amino acid sequence. The percentage overlap between two repertoires was calculated by dividing the number of shared unique clonotypes by the size of the smaller repertoire. Repertoire richness was assessed with RTK rarefaction, the Chao1 estimator, and Recon v2.1 estimates of unobserved clonotypes. Generation probabilities for all TCRbeta clonotypes obtained by the gDNA method from a handful of donors were computed using OLGA. Sourced from immuneACCESS, this table was stored by TCRdb with only in-frame sequences that have V and J called. A share of the clones is absent; for the studies checked, an unresolved V gene accounts for under half, and the remainder has no known explanation. Clone size and V and J calls were adopted from that table, with D and trimming inferred from the DNA. The sample data list 950,000 to 1,300,000 clones, and about 75% of these were observed just once. The ten biggest clones cover approximately 1.3% of the sample.

Concerning this clone: The antigen it recognizes is unknown. Within one base of it there is no much larger clone, and no base qualities were kept.

The donors were healthy, HIV-negative adults with no recently reported acute infections or vaccinations. Only Caucasian adults living in Nashville, Tennessee, USA were represented among the donors. CD4+ T cells were enriched through magnetic negative selection, after which naive cells were positively selected on CD45RA and the remaining negative fraction served as the memory subset. Blood was obtained by leukapheresis, after which PBMCs were separated by Ficoll-Histopaque density gradient centrifugation and cryopreserved in liquid nitrogen vapor phase. Purity and quantity of every magnetically sorted T cell population were checked by analytical flow cytometry. Genomic DNA was isolated from every sorted fraction and measured by UV absorbance on a Nanodrop 2000c. The germline V gene (reference sequence) yields SGHNT for CDR1 and YYREEE for CDR2. The CDR3 starts with the cysteine, ends with the phenylalanine, and has 14 residues. The CDR3 DNA has 42 bases and is translated from base 1. Unmatched junction bases come to 7, with V trimmed by 2 bases and J by 7 bases.

The chain is made from TRBV5-4 and TRBJ1-2; 8 central bases correspond to TRBD1. Sequencing input: memory CD4+ T cells sorted from blood. The meaning of the sample's cell subset or site label: CD45RA-negative fraction. This receptor was taken from a young man in good health. CDR3 loop: CASSFKDRGGGYTF. The nucleotides read TGTGCCAGCAGCTTCAAAGACAGGGGTGGTGGCTACACCTTC.